This TCR beta chain was found in a study of molecular identifiers for immune sequencing clone quantification listed by TCRdb under 2018. Study-wide context: For a replicate experiment, RNA from 20,000 or 100,000 naive CD8 T cells was divided into five aliquots, of which four were sequenced. This methods study used CD8 T cells to benchmark TCR RNA copy counting and molecular-identifier clustering-based TCR repertoire sequencing (MIDCIRS).

Libraries of naive CD8 T cells were built from approximately 22,000 to 940,000 sorted cells, with 10%, 30% or 50% of the purified RNA used. Naive CD8 T cells, defined as CD8+CD4-CCR7+CD45RA+, were FACS-sorted into RLT Plus buffer on a BD FACSAria II. Ten to eleven TCR copies' worth of Jurkat RNA were spiked into roughly 20,000-1,000,000 naive CD8 T cell samples to test detection sensitivity. CD8 T cells were enriched using RosetteSep CD8+ T Cell Enrichment Cocktail and Ficoll-Paque, and the enriched cells then underwent ACK red cell lysis. Results the study describes overall, beyond this receptor: Naive libraries contained spiked-in Jurkat TCR RNA (10 copies' worth), which is not part of the donor repertoire. Highly expanded clone sizes could be underestimated if identical TCR molecules share a barcode. In CMV-specific effector cells, clones with more than 20 RNA copies contained over 99% of molecules, whereas in naive cells such clones contained under 1% of molecules. A single cell's worth of spiked-in Jurkat TCR RNA was reported detectable even among around 970,000 naive CD8 T cells. When barcode sub-clustering was not used, chimeric consensus sequences inflated TCR diversity, with chimeras reaching as high as 47%. Modeling estimated around 3 recovered TCR RNA copies per cell, compared with 9.5 to 10 by digital PCR, which implies approximately 30% capture efficiency.

From the cysteine through the phenylalanine, the CDR3 covers 15 amino acids. Left in the record is the CDR3 DNA by itself, 45 bases read in frame from the first base. V is clipped by 3 bases and J by 10 bases, and the sequence between their germline boundaries is 19 bases long. Reading the germline V gene (reference sequence) gives CDR1 LNHDA and CDR2 SQIVND. Library preparation used PCR. TCRdb lists the instrument as Illumina HiSeq 4000. Bulk TCR libraries were made following a previously described method, with the TCR primers given in Table S5. The Qiagen AllPrep DNA/RNA kit was used to purify total RNA. Before any analysis, reads coming from multiple sequencing runs of the same library were combined into one pool. The study's own analysis went as follows. Reads were retained only if the reads had an exact TCR constant sequence, and the retained reads were trimmed to 150 nt and grouped according to their 12-nt molecular barcodes. Within each barcode group, reads were sub-clustered at a 15% Levenshtein threshold, and quality-weighted consensus sequences were built per RNA molecule. Non-functional sequences were filtered out, along with any lower-count sequence sitting one edit away from another sequence. Based on a fit of two negative binomial distributions, barcode sub-clusters having less than 20% of the maximum read count were discarded. Clones were called with MiXCR by TCRdb after fastp trimmed the public reads at Q25, and only in-frame beta chains were retained. Merged by CDR3 protein, the rows form single entries marked with the most common genes and DNA. TCRdb, not the original authors, processed these V and J calls. For this sample the table gives 60,000 to 70,000 distinct CDR3 sequences, of which about 20% were detected only once. 1.4% to 1.5% of the sample rests with the top ten.

This clonotype was counted many times. The antigen it binds to is not known. Base quality data are lacking; no much larger clone is found one base away. The source material was naive CD8+ T cells from blood, with Jurkat cell RNA spiked in. The cell subset or site label corresponds to: FACS-sorted CD8+CD4-CCR7+CD45RA+ naive T cells. The TCR sequence derives from a human donor in good health. Some libraries in this study had Jurkat cell RNA spiked in. The receptor chain draws on TRBV19 and TRBJ1-5, with TRBD1 as a weak D call on 5 bases. The CDR3 corresponds to CASSMRQGLLYPQHF. At the DNA level, the sequence is TGTGCCAGTAGTATGCGGCAGGGATTGTTGTACCCCCAGCATTTT.